This T cell receptor beta chain was documented in a study of T cell repertoires in cytomegalovirus infection. The study's findings and limits: It was HLA-C-restricted CMV-specific TCR beta clonotypes that dominated the response ex vivo.

Comment on this clonotype: Its target is unknown. Given a much more abundant clone one base away, this may be a read error.

TCRdb passed the reads through MiXCR, listing each CDR3 protein once. The sample yields 450,000 to 650,000 distinct CDR3 sequences, 26% seen once. The receptor was isolated from a human donor in good health (CMV status not recorded). Some clones in this sample may be carry-over from other donors' samples. Material: PBMCs.

The CDR3 DNA follows: TGTGCCAGCAGCTTACCCCTCCGGGACTACAGAGAGACCCAGTACTTC. This gives the protein CASSLPLRDYRETQYF. This rearrangement joins TRBV7-8 to TRBJ2-5; TRBD2 matches 7 bases. Germline CDR1 SGHVS, CDR2 FQNEAQ. After removal of 2 bases from V and 4 bases from J, the junction contained 10 bases not matched to a gene. The CDR3 sequence is 16 residues long.